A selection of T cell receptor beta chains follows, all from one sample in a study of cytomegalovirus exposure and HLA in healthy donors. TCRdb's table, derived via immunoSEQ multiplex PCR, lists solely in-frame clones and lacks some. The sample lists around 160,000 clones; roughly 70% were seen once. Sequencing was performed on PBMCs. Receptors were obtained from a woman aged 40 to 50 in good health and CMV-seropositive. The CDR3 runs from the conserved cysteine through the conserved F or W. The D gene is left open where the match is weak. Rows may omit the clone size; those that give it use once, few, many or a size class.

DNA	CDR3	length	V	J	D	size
TGTGCCAGCAGCTTAGGGGCTAGCGGGAGCACAGATACGCAGTATTTT	CASSLGASGSTDTQYF	16	TRBV11-2	TRBJ2-3	TRBD2	-
TGTGCCAGCAGCCAATTAATAGCGGGATCCTACAATGAGCAGTTCTTC	CASSQLIAGSYNEQFF	16	TRBV4-2	TRBJ2-1	TRBD2	-
TGTGCCAGCGGCAGGGGGCTCACGACTGAAGCTTTCTTT	CASGRGLTTEAFF	13	TRBV6-1	TRBJ1-1	TRBD1	-
TGTGCCAGCGGCGGGACAGGGCCTTACGAGCAGCACTTC	CASGGTGPYEQHF	13	TRBV9	TRBJ2-7	TRBD1	-
TGTGCCATCAGTGCGGGGGGAGGCGGCACTGAAGCTTTCTTT	CAISAGGGGTEAFF	14	TRBV10-3	TRBJ1-1	-	-
TGTGCCAGCAGTACCCAGGGGACGGCGCAGTACTTC	CASSTQGTAQYF	12	TRBV28	TRBJ2-7	-	-
TGTGCCAGCAGTCCCGGGACTAGTTTGGACAATGAGCAGTTCTTC	CASSPGTSLDNEQFF	15	TRBV28	TRBJ2-1	TRBD2	once
TGCGCCAGCAGCTTGGGGGCAGGGGCGTACAATGAGCAGTTCTTC	CASSLGAGAYNEQFF	15	TRBV5-1	TRBJ2-1	-	few
TGTGCCAGCAGTAAGTGGGCGGGGGCGAGCAATCAGCCCCAGCATTTT	CASSKWAGASNQPQHF	16	TRBV27	TRBJ1-5	-	-
TGTGCCAGCAGCTTAGTAGGGCAGGGGCTCTGCGAGCAGTACTTC	CASSLVGQGLCEQYF	15	TRBV11-3	TRBJ2-7	-	once
TGTGCCAGCAGTGTACAGGCGAACACTGAAGCTTTCTTT	CASSVQANTEAFF	13	TRBV2	TRBJ1-1	-	few
TGTGCCAGTAGTTTCGGACAGGGTTCCTCCTACGAGCAGTACTTC	CASSFGQGSSYEQYF	15	TRBV19	TRBJ2-7	TRBD1	few
TGTGCCACCAGCAGAGATAGGACAGGGTTGGCTTTCTTT	CATSRDRTGLAFF	13	TRBV15	TRBJ1-1	TRBD1	few
TGTGCCAGCGGCAGGGCGGACCAAGAGACCCAGTACTTC	CASGRADQETQYF	13	TRBV9	TRBJ2-5	-	-
TGTGCCAGCAGCTTAGGGCGGGAGGCAGATACGCAGTATTTT	CASSLGREADTQYF	14	TRBV7-2	TRBJ2-3	TRBD2	-
TGTGCCAGTAGGCCAGGACAGGGTTTTAATGAGCAGTTCTTC	CASRPGQGFNEQFF	14	TRBV19	TRBJ2-1	TRBD1	once
TGTGCCAGCAGTGAAGAGGGGAAAGGGGGCGGGGGGGAGCAGTACTTC	CASSEEGKGGGGEQYF	16	TRBV6-1	TRBJ2-7	-	few
TGTGCCAGCAGCTTTAGTACCGGGGAGCTGTTTTTT	CASSFSTGELFF	12	TRBV7-9	TRBJ2-2	-	-
TGTGCCAGCTCACCAACGTTACCCCTCCTCGCGGGGAAGGGGCCTTTGAACACTGAAGCTTTCTTT	CASSPTLPLLAGKGPLNTEAFF	22	TRBV18	TRBJ1-1	-	-
TGTGCCAGCAGCCCAGGTTCCAGGGCCCACGAGCAGTACTTC	CASSPGSRAHEQYF	14	TRBV7-2	TRBJ2-7	-	few
TGTGCCAGCAGCACCTTAGCGGGGGAGAACACCGGGGAGCTGTTTTTT	CASSTLAGENTGELFF	16	TRBV7-9	TRBJ2-2	TRBD2	-
TGTGCCAGCAGCTCACCACAGGCGCGCAACACTGAAGCTTTCTTT	CASSSPQARNTEAFF	15	TRBV28	TRBJ1-1	-	-
TGTGCCAGCAGTGACGGTGAGCAGCAGTTCTTC	CASSDGEQQFF	11	TRBV6-4	TRBJ2-1	-	-
TGTGCCAGCAGTAGCTCTCAGGTTAACTATGGCTACACCTTC	CASSSSQVNYGYTF	14	TRBV2	TRBJ1-2	-	-
TGTGCCAGTAGTATAGACGGGACTCCTCCTCAGTTCTTC	CASSIDGTPPQFF	13	TRBV19	TRBJ2-1	-	few